The 29 T cell receptor beta chains below all came from one sample that was sequenced in a study of T-cell memory formation after mild COVID-19. TCRdb passed the 5' RACE reads through MiXCR, listing each CDR3 protein once. Of a few hundred thousand distinct CDR3 sequences in the sample, more than 9% were seen once. Source material: PBMCs or a T cell subset sorted from them (not recorded which). All receptors derive from a man aged 18-30 years who had mild COVID-19 (a few samples of this study predate the infection). Cell type and time point are not known.

The chain combines TRBV5-4 with TRBJ2-5; the D gene is possibly TRBD1 (6 bases). The CDR3 spans 17 residues. Looked up from germline, CDR1 is SGHNT and CDR2 is YYREEE (reference sequence). V was clipped by 2 bases and J by 2 bases, with 19 bases between them. The DNA for the CDR3 is TGTGCCAGCAGCTTTCAGCCCATGAAGGGGGTACAAGAGACCCAGTACTTC. Translating gives CASSFQPMKGVQETQYF.

The table lists this clonotype with a few counts. J is TRBJ2-3 and V is TRBV29-1; 7 positions agree with TRBD2. V lost 3 bases and J lost 8; bases outside the gene matches: 8. Germline V gene lookup returns CDR1 SQVTM and CDR2 ANQGSEA. This CDR3 is 13 amino acids long. Written as DNA, the CDR3 is TGCAGCGTTGACCTACTAGCGTGGGGTACGCAGTATTTT. Its translation is CSVDLLAWGTQYF.

This clonotype was counted only a few times. The chain links TRBV25-1 to TRBJ1-2; possible D gene TRBD1, 6 bases. V lost 6 bases to trimming and J lost 3 bases, with 14 bases between them. The CDR3 length is 14 residues. Germline values: CDR1 MGHDK, CDR2 SYGVNS. The chain's CDR3 is CASRRSGAHYGYTF. The CDR3 region has the DNA TGTGCCAGCAGGAGATCAGGGGCACACTATGGCTACACCTTC.

The chain combines TRBV5-5 with TRBJ1-5, with 7 bases fitting TRBD1. The CDR3 has 17 amino acids. V shed 1 base, J shed 2 bases, and the junction held 9 bases outside the gene matches. Germline CDR1 and CDR2: SGHKS and YYEKEE (reference sequence). The CDR3 DNA sequence: TGTGCCAGCAGCTTGAGAACAGGGGAATATCGCAATCAGCCCCAGCATTTT. Protein sequence: CASSLRTGEYRNQPQHF. The full variable domain, in which reference TRBV5-5 and TRBJ1-5 provide the parts outside the CDR3, is DAGVTQSPTHLIKTRGQQVTLRCSPISGHKSVSWYQQVLGQGPQFIFQYYEKEERGRGNFPDRFSARQFPNYSSELNVNALLLGDSALYLCASSLRTGEYRNQPQHFGDGTRLSIL.

V is TRBV4-1 and J is TRBJ2-5, with D maybe TRBD1 (5 bases). V was shortened by 8 bases and J by 3 bases, with 13 bases between the two germline ends. Germline V gives CDR1 MGHRA, CDR2 YSYEKL. The CDR3 has 13 residues. The CDR3 loop reads CASRNGAEETQYF. The DNA for the CDR3 is TGCGCCAGCCGGAATGGGGCGGAAGAGACCCAGTACTTC.

This clonotype was seen a few times. V and J are TRBV7-9 and TRBJ2-5; 7 bases are a match to TRBD2. The trim removed 2 bases at V and 5 bases at J, leaving 8 bases unmatched. Germline loops: CDR1 SEHNR, CDR2 FQNEAQ (reference sequence). The CDR3 spans 15 residues. The DNA of the CDR3 is TGTGCCAGCAGCTTAAGTCTAGCGGAGGGGGAGACCCAGTACTTC. It translates to CASSLSLAEGETQYF. The variable domain in full, completed from reference TRBV7-9 and TRBJ2-5, reads DTGVSQNPRHKITKRGQNVTFRCDPISEHNRLYWYRQTLGQGPEFLTYFQNEAQLEKSRLLSDRFSAERPKGSFSTLEIQRTEQGDSAMYLCASSLSLAEGETQYFGPGTRLLVL.

This clonotype was seen repeatedly, ten times or more. The chain recombines TRBV7-3 with TRBJ2-2; D unclear. The V end lost 5 bases, the J end lost 2 bases, and 9 bases lay between the germline ends. The CDR3 has 14 amino acids. Germline assignment: CDR1 SGHTA and CDR2 FQGTGA. This CDR3 reads CASSPSINTGELFF. In nucleotides, the CDR3 is TGTGCCAGCAGCCCAAGCATAAACACCGGGGAGCTGTTTTTT.

This clonotype was counted at least ten times. The chain recombines TRBV25-1 with TRBJ2-7, with 11 bases matching TRBD1. The CDR3 loop spans 15 amino acids. V was clipped by 6 bases and J by 5 bases; unmatched bases: 9. Germline loops: CDR1 MGHDK, CDR2 SYGVNS. The CDR3 is CASSRWTGGYNEQYF. CDR3 DNA sequence: TGTGCCAGCAGCCGCTGGACAGGGGGCTACAACGAGCAGTACTTC.

The gene calls are TRBV5-1 and TRBJ1-6, with TRBD1 matching over 9 bases. V lost 0 bases, J lost 10 bases, and 5 bases stayed unmatched. The germline V gene encodes CDR1 SGHRS and CDR2 YFSETQ. The CDR3 has 15 amino acids. The CDR3 nucleotides read TGCGCCAGCAGCTTGGAACAGGGGGCATCGTCACCCCTCCACTTT. Its protein is CASSLEQGASSPLHF.

The CDR3 bases are TGTGCCAGCAGTACCCCGGGTCTCACTGAAGCTTTCTTT. Amino acid sequence: CASSTPGLTEAFF. The chain is built from TRBV28 and TRBJ1-1; D call uncertain. The CDR3 runs to 13 residues. V was pared by 5 bases and J by 4 bases, with 11 bases between. CDR1 is MDHEN, CDR2 SYDVKM, per germline. Filled out from reference TRBV28 and TRBJ1-1, the complete variable domain reads DVKVTQSSRYLVKRTGEKVFLECVQDMDHENMFWYRQDPGLGLRLIYFSYDVKMKEKGDIPEGYSVSREKKERFSLILESASTNQTSMYLCASSTPGLTEAFFGQGTRLTVV.

Many counts were recorded for this clonotype. The genes are TRBV5-1 and TRBJ1-2, with D maybe TRBD1 (6 bases). The germline CDR1 and CDR2 sequences are SGHRS and YFSETQ. The CDR3 consists of 12 residues. V was cut by 4 bases and J by 6 bases, with 10 bases left in between. CDR3 region: CASSIYRDGYTF. DNA for the CDR3: TGCGCCAGCAGCATATACAGGGATGGCTACACCTTC.

This clonotype was counted a few times. The rearrangement links TRBV15 to TRBJ2-3, with D possibly TRBD1 on 5 matching bases. Germline lookup yields CDR1 LNHNV and CDR2 YYDKDF (reference sequence). Trimming removed 6 bases from V and 5 bases from J, with 12 bases in between. This CDR3 contains 13 residues. DNA of the CDR3: TGTGCCACCAGAGGGGCAGGAAGAGATACGCAGTATTTT. It codes for CATRGAGRDTQYF. The variable domain in full, completed from reference TRBV15 and TRBJ2-3, reads DAMVIQNPRYQVTQFGKPVTLSCSQTLNHNVMYWYQQKSSQAPKLLFHYYDKDFNNEADTPDNFQSRRPNTSFCFLDIRSPGLGDTAMYLCATRGAGRDTQYFGPGTRLTVL.

This sequence joins TRBV6-2 or TRBV6-3 and TRBJ2-2; D uncertain. The germline V and J ends were trimmed by 5 bases and 2 bases, with 18 bases remaining between them. From germline, CDR1 is MNHEY and CDR2 SVGEGT. CDR3 length equals 17 residues. Here the CDR3 reads CASSRPPPRINTGELFF. CDR3 nucleotides: TGTGCCAGCAGTAGACCCCCACCCAGGATTAACACCGGGGAGCTGTTTTTT.

The sample holds many counts of this clonotype. The chain has TRBV4-2 and TRBJ2-1; TRBD2 matches 14 bases. V shed 4 bases, J shed 8 bases, and the junction held 10 bases outside the gene matches. CDR3 length: 17 residues. Germline CDR1 reads LGHNA; CDR2 reads YNFKEQ. CDR3 region: CASSLSTGTSGGDEQFF. For the CDR3, the DNA is TGTGCCAGCAGCCTCTCAACCGGGACTAGCGGGGGTGATGAGCAGTTCTTC.

The V call is TRBV3-1, the J call TRBJ2-2; D remains ambiguous. V was clipped by 7 bases and J by 1 base, with 10 bases between them. Per the germline V gene, CDR1 is LGHDT and CDR2 is YNNKEL (reference sequence). The CDR3 totals 14 residues. In DNA, the CDR3 is TGTGCCAGCAACATATCAGAGAACACCGGGGAGCTGTTTTTT. Protein: CASNISENTGELFF.

The chain recombines TRBV10-3 with TRBJ1-5; 9 bases line up with TRBD1. Trimming cost V 10 bases and J 7 bases; bases outside gene matches: 5. In germline, CDR1 is ENHRY, CDR2 SYGVKD. There are 12 residues in the CDR3. CDR3 loop: CATQGAGQPQHF. In nucleotides, the CDR3 is TGTGCCACACAGGGGGCAGGGCAGCCCCAGCATTTT.

This clonotype was recorded a few times. The rearrangement uses TRBV4-1 and TRBJ2-5, with 7 bases that match TRBD1. Germline V gene lookup returns CDR1 MGHRA and CDR2 YSYEKL. The CDR3 contains 17 residues. The junction had 14 bases not matched to a gene; V was cut back by 6 bases and J by 1 base. Here the CDR3 reads CASRKTGAGFPQETQYF. As DNA, the CDR3 is TGCGCCAGCAGGAAAACAGGGGCCGGGTTTCCCCAAGAGACCCAGTACTTC.

This clonotype has just a few counts. J is TRBJ2-5 and V is TRBV5-1; D is undetermined. The germline V and J ends were trimmed by 1 base and 2 bases, with 9 bases remaining between them. Germline V gene lookup returns CDR1 SGHRS and CDR2 YFSETQ. This CDR3 comprises 14 residues. The CDR3 sequence is CASSLSGSQETQYF. The CDR3, as DNA: TGCGCCAGCAGCTTGTCGGGCAGTCAAGAGACCCAGTACTTC.

This clonotype was detected a few times. J is TRBJ1-1 and V is TRBV12-3 or TRBV12-4; D is perhaps TRBD1 (6 bases). Between the trimmed V and J ends, which lost 2 bases and 8 bases, there was a span of 6 bases. The CDR3 covers 11 residues. The CDR3 protein is CASSLRGEAFF. The CDR3 DNA reads as TGTGCCAGCAGTTTAAGGGGGGAAGCTTTCTTT.

This clonotype turned up a few times. The chain couples TRBV18 to TRBJ1-3; D ambiguous. V shed 1 base and J shed 0 bases, with 10 bases lying between them. Per the germline V gene, CDR1 is KGHSH and CDR2 is LQKENI. This CDR3 region has 16 residues. The CDR3 DNA follows: TGTGCCAGCTCACCACAACCCACCAGCTCTGGAAACACCATATATTTT. Its translation is CASSPQPTSSGNTIYF.

There are a few counts of this clonotype. The chain carries TRBV20-1 and TRBJ1-5; TRBD1 matches 10 bases. The CDR3 length is 13 residues. V shed 6 bases and J 7 bases; nucleotides not matched to a gene: 6. CDR1 is DFQATT, CDR2 SNEGSKA, per germline (reference sequence). The CDR3 loop reads CSAGTGDAQPQHF. CDR3 bases: TGCAGTGCCGGGACAGGGGATGCACAGCCCCAGCATTTT.

The DNA for the CDR3 is TGTGCCAGCTCTCTCCGGGAGCTGGGGAGAGGCTACACCTTC. Amino acid sequence: CASSLRELGRGYTF. The chain combines TRBV18 with TRBJ1-2; D not certain. Looked up from germline, CDR1 is KGHSH and CDR2 is LQKENI. Between the trimmed V and J ends, which lost 6 bases and 8 bases, there was a span of 19 bases. The CDR3 is 14 amino acids.

This clonotype has only a few counts. The rearrangement joins TRBV5-4 to TRBJ1-3; 9 bases fit TRBD1. Germline V gene lookup returns CDR1 SGHNT and CDR2 YYREEE (reference sequence). The CDR3 loop spans 14 amino acids. Losses at the gene ends were 5 bases for V and 1 base for J; bases not matched to a gene: 1. The CDR3 is CASRTGGSGNTIYF. CDR3 bases: TGTGCCAGCAGGACAGGGGGTTCTGGAAACACCATATATTTT. The full variable domain, in which reference TRBV5-4 and TRBJ1-3 provide the parts outside the CDR3, is ETGVTQSPTHLIKTRGQQVTLRCSSQSGHNTVSWYQQALGQGPQFIFQYYREEENGRGNFPPRFSGLQFPNYSSELNVNALELDDSALYLCASRTGGSGNTIYFGEGSWLTVV.

This sequence joins TRBV4-1 and TRBJ2-4, with D perhaps given as TRBD1 or TRBD2 (5 bases each). The CDR3 runs 15 residues. V was cut by 4 bases and J by 0 bases, with 10 bases left in between. Germline V CDR1 and CDR2: MGHRA, YSYEKL. The CDR3: CASSLLGGAKNIQYF. The DNA of the CDR3 is TGCGCCAGCAGCCTCCTTGGGGGAGCCAAAAACATTCAGTACTTC.

As DNA, the CDR3 is TGTGCCAGCAGCAGGGGCAGGGGGGATTATGGCTACACCTTC. As protein: CASSRGRGDYGYTF. The rearrangement uses TRBV5-5 and TRBJ1-2; TRBD1 agrees at 7 bases. The junction had 8 bases not matched to a gene; V was cut back by 4 bases and J by 5 bases. The CDR3 is made up of 14 amino acids. Germline CDR1 reads SGHKS; CDR2 reads YYEKEE (reference sequence).

The rearrangement uses TRBV6-5 and TRBJ1-5, with unresolved D. From germline, CDR1 is MNHEY and CDR2 SVGAGI. The CDR3 runs 13 residues. Trimming stripped 8 bases from V and 2 bases from J, with 10 bases between. CDR3 loop: CASRSRGNQPQHF. The DNA of the CDR3 is TGTGCCAGCCGAAGTCGGGGCAATCAGCCCCAGCATTTT.

This chain joins TRBV18 and TRBJ2-1, with TRBD1 matching over 7 bases. CDR1 and CDR2 (germline): KGHSH, LQKENI. This CDR3 is 18 amino acids long. Germline trimming cut 2 bases from V and 2 bases from J; bases unmatched to any gene: 12. The CDR3 DNA sequence: TGTGCCAGCTCACCATTGCCGGTAGGACAGGTTGCCTACAATGAGCAGTTCTTC. Its protein product is CASSPLPVGQVAYNEQFF.

This chain connects TRBV20-1 to TRBJ1-2, with 7 bases fitting TRBD1. Unmatched junction bases numbered 5, after V lost 6 bases and J lost 1 base. This CDR3 contains 13 residues. Germline loops: CDR1 DFQATT, CDR2 SNEGSKA (reference sequence). CDR3 region: CSAPTGNNYGYTF. The CDR3 nucleotides are TGCAGTGCCCCGACAGGGAATAACTATGGCTACACCTTC.

The chain joins TRBV5-4 to TRBJ1-2; TRBD1 matches at 9 bases. V shed 4 bases and J 6 bases; nucleotides not matched to a gene: 7. CDR1 is SGHNT, CDR2 YYREEE, per germline (reference sequence). The CDR3 runs 14 residues. The CDR3 DNA is TGTGCCAGCAGCGAGGACAGGGGTATTGATGGCTACACCTTC. Protein product: CASSEDRGIDGYTF.